This T cell receptor (beta chain) appears in the sequencing data of a study of metastatic and nonmetastatic thyroid tumors. Overall study context: The study looked at repertoires side by side in blood and in tumor or nodule tissue from malignant and benign thyroid patients.

TCRdb re-called the PCR reads via MiXCR. The sample has 30,000 or so clones; about 25% are singletons. Comment on this clone: At one end, the junction sequence differs from germline, possibly due to a read error.

Not a single patient had been given any form of treatment at any point before undergoing thyroid surgery. The germline V gene encodes CDR1 LNHDA and CDR2 SQIVND (reference sequence). The CDR3 sequence is 14 residues long. This TCR was sampled from a female donor with papillary thyroid cancer or a benign thyroid nodule (not recorded which). Some clones in this sample may be carry-over from other donors' samples. The sample was blood. This chain links TRBV19 with TRBJ2-1; tentatively, D is TRBD2 (6 bases). The CDR3 DNA follows: TGTGCCGGTAGAAGCAGATCGGGAGTCAATGAGCAGTTCTTC. Protein: CAGRSRSGVNEQFF.